This T cell receptor beta chain is from a study of vaccination effects on CD4 cells after COVID-19. Whole-study results and caveats: Cross-reactivity with common cold coronaviruses was shown by only 1 of 255 vaccine-induced clones in healthy vaccinees.

Ahead of sequencing, the ViraFEST assay grew antigen-specific CD4+ T cells using viral peptide pools. The culture ran for 10 days, and then CD4+ T cells were isolated. It was two doses of either the BNT162b2 or mRNA-1273 vaccine that participants received. Nucleocapsid antibody tests were negative, and the vaccine recipients had no prior SARS-CoV-2 infection. A word on this clone: What it recognizes is unknown.

The germline CDR1 and CDR2 sequences are MNHEY and SVGEGT. Trimming took 2 bases from V and 5 from J, leaving 21 bases between them. CDR3 length equals 17 residues. Generated by immunoSEQ multiplex PCR, the TCRdb table keeps only in-frame clones and is missing some. This table holds around 46,000 clones, over 60% found once. Sequenced material: CD4+ T cells from PBMCs cultured with HCoV-OC43 spike peptides, taken after COVID-19 vaccination. Documented subset: HCoV-OC43 spike overlapping peptide pool stimulation. This receptor was obtained from a human donor who received a COVID-19 vaccine. The rearrangement links TRBV6-2 or TRBV6-3 to TRBJ2-5, with D possibly TRBD2 on 6 matching bases. The CDR3 reads CASSYGPGGVRKETQYF. CDR3 in DNA: TGTGCCAGCAGTTACGGTCCGGGCGGGGTACGGAAGGAGACCCAGTACTTC.